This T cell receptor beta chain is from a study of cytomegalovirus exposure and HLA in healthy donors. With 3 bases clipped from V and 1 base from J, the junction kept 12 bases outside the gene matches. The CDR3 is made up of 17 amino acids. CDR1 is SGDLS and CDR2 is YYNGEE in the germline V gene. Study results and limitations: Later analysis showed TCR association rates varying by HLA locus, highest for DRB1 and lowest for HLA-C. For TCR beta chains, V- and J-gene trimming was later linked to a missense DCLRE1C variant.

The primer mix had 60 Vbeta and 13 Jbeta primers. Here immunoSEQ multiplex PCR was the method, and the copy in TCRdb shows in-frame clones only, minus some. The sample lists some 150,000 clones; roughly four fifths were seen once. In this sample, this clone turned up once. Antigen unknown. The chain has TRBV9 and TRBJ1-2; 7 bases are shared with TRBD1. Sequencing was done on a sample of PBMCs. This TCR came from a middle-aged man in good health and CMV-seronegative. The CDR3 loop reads CASSGHPSQGGNYGYTF. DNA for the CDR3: TGTGCCAGCAGCGGCCACCCCTCCCAGGGGGGTAACTATGGCTACACCTTC. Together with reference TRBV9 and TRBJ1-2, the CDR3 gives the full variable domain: DSGVTQTPKHLITATGQRVTLRCSPRSGDLSVYWYQQSLDQGLQFLIQYYNGEERAKGNILERFSAQQFPDLHSELNLSSLELGDSALYFCASSGHPSQGGNYGYTFGSGTRLTVV.